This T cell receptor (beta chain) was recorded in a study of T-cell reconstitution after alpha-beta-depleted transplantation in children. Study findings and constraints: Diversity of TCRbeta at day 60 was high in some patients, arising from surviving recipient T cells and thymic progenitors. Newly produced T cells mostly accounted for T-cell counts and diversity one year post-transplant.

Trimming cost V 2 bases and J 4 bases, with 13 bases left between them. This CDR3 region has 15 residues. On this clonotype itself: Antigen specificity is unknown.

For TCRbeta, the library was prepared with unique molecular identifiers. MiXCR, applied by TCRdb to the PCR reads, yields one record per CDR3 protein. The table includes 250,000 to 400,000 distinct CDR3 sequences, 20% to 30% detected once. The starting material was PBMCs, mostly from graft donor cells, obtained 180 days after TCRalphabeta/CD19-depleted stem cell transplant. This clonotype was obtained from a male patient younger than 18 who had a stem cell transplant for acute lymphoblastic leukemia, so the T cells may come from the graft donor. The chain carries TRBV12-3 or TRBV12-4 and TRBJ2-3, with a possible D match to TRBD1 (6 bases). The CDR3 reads CASSLRRGAADTQYF. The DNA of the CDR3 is TGTGCCAGCAGTTTACGCAGGGGCGCGGCAGATACGCAGTATTTT.